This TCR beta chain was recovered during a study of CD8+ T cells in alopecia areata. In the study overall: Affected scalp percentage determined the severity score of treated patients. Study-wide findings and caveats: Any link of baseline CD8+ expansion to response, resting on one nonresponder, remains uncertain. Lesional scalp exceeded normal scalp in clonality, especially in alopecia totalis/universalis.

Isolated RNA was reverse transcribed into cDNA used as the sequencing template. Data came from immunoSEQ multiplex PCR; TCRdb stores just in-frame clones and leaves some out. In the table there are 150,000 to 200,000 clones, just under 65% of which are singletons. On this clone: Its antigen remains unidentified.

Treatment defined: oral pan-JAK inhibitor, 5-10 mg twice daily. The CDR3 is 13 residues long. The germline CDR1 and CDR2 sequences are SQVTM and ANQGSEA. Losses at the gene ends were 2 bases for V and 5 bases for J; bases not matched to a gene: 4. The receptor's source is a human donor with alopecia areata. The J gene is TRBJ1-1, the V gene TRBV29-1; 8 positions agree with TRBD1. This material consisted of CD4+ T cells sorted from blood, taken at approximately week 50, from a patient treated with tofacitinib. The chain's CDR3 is CSVEPRGQTEAFF. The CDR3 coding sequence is TGCAGCGTTGAACCCAGGGGGCAAACTGAAGCTTTCTTT.